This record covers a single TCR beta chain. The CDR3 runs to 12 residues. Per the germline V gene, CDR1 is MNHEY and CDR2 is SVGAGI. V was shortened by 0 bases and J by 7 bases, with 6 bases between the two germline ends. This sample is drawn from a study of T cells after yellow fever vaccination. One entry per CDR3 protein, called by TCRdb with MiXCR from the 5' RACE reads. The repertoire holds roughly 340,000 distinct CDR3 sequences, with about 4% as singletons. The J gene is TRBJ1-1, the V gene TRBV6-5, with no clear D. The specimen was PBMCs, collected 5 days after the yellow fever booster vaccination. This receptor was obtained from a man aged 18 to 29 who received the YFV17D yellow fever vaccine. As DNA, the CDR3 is TGTGCCAGCAGTTACTCGGGCAGTGAAGCTTTCTTT. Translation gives CASSYSGSEAFF.